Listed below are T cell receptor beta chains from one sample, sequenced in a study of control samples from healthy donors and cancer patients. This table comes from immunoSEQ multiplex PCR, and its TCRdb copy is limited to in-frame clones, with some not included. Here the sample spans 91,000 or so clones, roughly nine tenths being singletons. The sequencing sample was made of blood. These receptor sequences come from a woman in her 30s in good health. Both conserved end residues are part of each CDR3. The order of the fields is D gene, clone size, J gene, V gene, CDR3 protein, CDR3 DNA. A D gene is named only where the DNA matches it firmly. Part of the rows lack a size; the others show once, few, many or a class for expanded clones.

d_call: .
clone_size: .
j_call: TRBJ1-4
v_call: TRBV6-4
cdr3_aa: CASQPTESSNEKLFF
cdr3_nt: TGTGCCAGCCAACCAACAGAGAGTTCTAATGAAAAACTGTTTTTT

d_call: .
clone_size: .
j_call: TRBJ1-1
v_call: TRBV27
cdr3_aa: CASSLQGSTEAFF
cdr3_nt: TGTGCCAGCAGTTTACAAGGGTCCACTGAAGCTTTCTTT

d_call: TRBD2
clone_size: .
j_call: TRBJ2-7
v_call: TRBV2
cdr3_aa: CASTGLAGVHEQYF
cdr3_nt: TGTGCCAGCACCGGACTAGCGGGAGTCCACGAGCAGTACTTC

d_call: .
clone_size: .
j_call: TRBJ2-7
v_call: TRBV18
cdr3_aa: CASSPDSLYEQYF
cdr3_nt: TGTGCCAGCTCACCGGACAGTCTCTACGAGCAGTACTTC

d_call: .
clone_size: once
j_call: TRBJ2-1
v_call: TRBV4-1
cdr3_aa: CASSQDHRSSYNEQFF
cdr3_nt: TGCGCCAGCAGCCAAGATCACCGGAGCTCCTACAATGAGCAGTTCTTC

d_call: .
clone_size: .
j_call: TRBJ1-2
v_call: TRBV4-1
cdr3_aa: CASSPRSGQRNYGYTF
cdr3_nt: TGCGCCAGCAGCCCCCGAAGTGGGCAGAGAAACTATGGCTACACCTTC

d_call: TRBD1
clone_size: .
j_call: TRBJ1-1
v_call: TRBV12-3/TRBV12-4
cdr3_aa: CASRINRGEAFF
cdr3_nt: TGTGCCAGCAGGATTAACAGGGGTGAAGCTTTCTTT

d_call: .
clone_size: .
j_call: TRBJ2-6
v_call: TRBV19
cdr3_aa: CASSIGHLVSGANVLTF
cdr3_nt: TGTGCCAGTAGTATAGGCCACCTTGTCTCTGGGGCCAACGTCCTGACTTTC

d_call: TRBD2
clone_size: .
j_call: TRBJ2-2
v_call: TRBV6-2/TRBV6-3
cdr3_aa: CASSHTSGSVNTGELFF
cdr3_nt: TGTGCCAGCAGCCACACTAGCGGGAGTGTTAACACCGGGGAGCTGTTTTTT

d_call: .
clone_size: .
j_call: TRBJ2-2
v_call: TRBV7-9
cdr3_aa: CASSLLVGTGELFF
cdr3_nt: TGTGCCAGCAGCTTACTTGTCGGCACCGGGGAGCTGTTTTTT

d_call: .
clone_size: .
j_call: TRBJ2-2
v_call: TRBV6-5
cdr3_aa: CASSRGGTGELFF
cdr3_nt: TGTGCCAGCTCGCGAGGGGGCACCGGGGAGCTGTTTTTT

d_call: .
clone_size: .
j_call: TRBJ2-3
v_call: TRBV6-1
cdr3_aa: CASSARWAGRGTDTQYF
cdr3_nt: TGTGCCAGCAGTGCTCGTTGGGCGGGACGGGGCACAGATACGCAGTATTTT

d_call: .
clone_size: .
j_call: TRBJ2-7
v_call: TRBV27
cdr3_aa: CASSLSMGTQSYEQYF
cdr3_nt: TGTGCCAGCAGTTTATCGATGGGGACACAATCCTACGAGCAGTACTTC

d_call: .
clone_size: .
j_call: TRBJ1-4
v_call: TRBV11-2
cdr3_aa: CASGAPRVGATYEKLFF
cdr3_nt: TGTGCCAGCGGGGCCCCGAGAGTGGGGGCGACTTATGAAAAACTGTTTTTT

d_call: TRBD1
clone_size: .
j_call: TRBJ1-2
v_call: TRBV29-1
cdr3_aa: CSVVGQGDYGYTF
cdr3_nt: TGCAGCGTTGTGGGTCAGGGGGACTATGGCTACACCTTC